These 20 T cell receptor beta chains were all obtained from the same sample, sequenced in a study of T-cell memory formation after mild COVID-19. TCRdb reprocessed the 5' RACE reads with MiXCR, giving one entry per CDR3 protein. The table shows around 390,000 distinct CDR3 sequences, with more than 15% occurring only once. The material sequenced was PBMCs or a T cell subset sorted from them (not recorded which). The receptors were gathered from a man aged 18 to 30 who had mild COVID-19 (a few samples of this study predate the infection). Cell type and time point are not known.

This chain uses TRBV6-2 or TRBV6-3 with TRBJ2-7, with 12 bases that match TRBD2. V lost 4 bases and J lost 6; bases outside the gene matches: 4. Germline CDR1 MNHEY, CDR2 SVGEGT. The CDR3 is 14 amino acids. DNA for the CDR3: TGTGCCAGCAGTTTACCGGGACTAGCGGGCGAGCAGTACTTC. This gives the protein CASSLPGLAGEQYF.

J is TRBJ2-2 and V is TRBV6-1; perhaps TRBD1 as D (5 bases). The CDR3 is 15 amino acids. V shed 0 bases and J shed 4 bases, with 9 bases lying between them. Germline CDR1 is MNHNS and CDR2 is SASEGT. The CDR3 bases are TGTGCCAGCAGTGAAGCAAAGGGGCGCACCGGGGAGCTGTTTTTT. Residues: CASSEAKGRTGELFF.

Many counts were recorded for this clonotype. The CDR3 reads CASSLEGQRYNEQFF. The CDR3 nucleotides are TGTGCCAGCAGCTTAGAGGGACAGAGATACAATGAGCAGTTCTTC. The chain is built from TRBV7-2 and TRBJ2-1; 7 positions agree with TRBD1. With V trimmed by 1 base and J by 4 bases, 4 bases remained unmatched. The germline V gene has CDR1 SGHTA and CDR2 FQGNSA. CDR3 size: 15 residues.

This chain links TRBV14 with TRBJ2-1; D is ambiguous. The germline V gene encodes CDR1 SGHDN and CDR2 FVKESK. The ends were cut back, 0 bases at V and 10 bases at J, with 4 bases in the middle. The CDR3 consists of 11 residues. CDR3 amino acids: CASSQDWEQFF. In DNA, the CDR3 is TGTGCCAGCAGCCAAGATTGGGAGCAGTTCTTC. The full variable domain, its missing parts supplied by reference TRBV14 and TRBJ2-1, is EAGVTQFPSHSVIEKGQTVTLRCDPISGHDNLYWYRRVMGKEIKFLLHFVKESKQDESGMPNNRFLAERTGGTYSTLKVQPAELEDSGVYFCASSQDWEQFFGPGTRLTVL.

Turning to this clonotype: At one boundary the junction diverges from the germline segment, which might be a read error. The CDR3 sequence: CASSLGASIQETQYF. CDR3 in DNA: TGTGCTAGCAGCTTAGGGGCCTCAATACAAGAGACCCAGTACTTC. The V and J genes are TRBV7-7 and TRBJ2-5; maybe TRBD1 (5 bases). The CDR3 runs 15 residues. The germline CDR1 and CDR2 sequences are SSHAT and FNYEAQ (reference sequence).

This clonotype turned up a few times. The chain recombines TRBV20-1 with TRBJ1-2; D is ambiguous. The CDR3 is made up of 14 amino acids. Germline V gives CDR1 DFQATT, CDR2 SNEGSKA (reference sequence). Trimming removed 1 base at V and 0 bases at J, with 9 bases between. The CDR3 region has the DNA TGCAGTGCTAGAGGGACGGAAGCTAACTATGGCTACACCTTC. As protein: CSARGTEANYGYTF.

J is TRBJ1-6 and V is TRBV4-1; D is possibly TRBD1 (6 bases). Germline V gene sequence: CDR1 MGHRA, CDR2 YSYEKL. The CDR3 has 20 amino acids. V was cut by 0 bases and J by 8 bases, with 26 bases left in between. For the CDR3, the DNA is TGCGCCAGCAGCCAAGATCTATGGAGGGAGGGGGGCTATTGGGATTCACCCCTCCACTTT. Translation: CASSQDLWREGGYWDSPLHF.

The sample holds a few counts of this clonotype. The genes are TRBV5-1 and TRBJ2-6; D is perhaps TRBD1 or TRBD2 (5 bases each). V lost 0 bases and J lost 0, with 7 bases in between. The CDR3 is 16 residues long. Germline loops: CDR1 SGHRS, CDR2 YFSETQ. This CDR3 reads CASSLGGTSGANVLTF. The CDR3 DNA sequence: TGCGCCAGCAGCTTGGGTGGGACCTCTGGGGCCAACGTCCTGACTTTC.

This clonotype was observed at least ten times. The chain is built from TRBV7-9 and TRBJ2-3; no reliable D call. CDR1 SEHNR and CDR2 FQNEAQ come from the germline V gene (reference sequence). The CDR3 length is 14 residues. V shed 1 base and J shed 0 bases, with 5 bases lying between them. The CDR3 protein is CASSLEGSTDTQYF. The CDR3, as DNA: TGTGCCAGCAGCTTAGAGGGTAGCACAGATACGCAGTATTTT.

This clonotype came up many times. Mismatch with germline at one junction end may stem from a read error. The chain has TRBV7-7 and TRBJ2-1; the D gene is possibly TRBD1 (6 bases). The CDR3 covers 15 residues. Germline V gene sequence: CDR1 SSHAT, CDR2 FNYEAQ (reference sequence). This CDR3 reads CASSLVAGARDEQFF. CDR3 bases: TGTGCTAGCAGCTTAGTGGCAGGGGCCCGGGATGAGCAGTTCTTC.

This clonotype has at least ten counts. As DNA, the CDR3 is TGTGCCAGCAGTGCTGAAGCGGGGTTAGCCAAAAACATTCAGTACTTC. Protein product: CASSAEAGLAKNIQYF. V usage is TRBV6-4 and J usage is TRBJ2-4; 7 bases agree with TRBD2. This CDR3 has 16 residues. V trimming: 4 bases; J trimming: 0 bases; junction bases outside the gene matches: 6. In germline, CDR1 is MRHNA, CDR2 SNTAGT.

The rearrangement joins TRBV6-5 to TRBJ2-7; D is undetermined. The CDR3 contains 16 residues. V was pared by 2 bases and J by 0 bases, with 14 bases between. CDR1 is MNHEY and CDR2 is SVGAGI in the germline V gene. CDR3 loop: CASSYRTPSFSYEQYF. Here the CDR3 DNA reads TGTGCCAGCAGTTACCGTACCCCCAGTTTCTCCTACGAGCAGTACTTC.

This clonotype has a handful of counts. The chain has TRBV20-1 and TRBJ2-3; 12 bases line up with TRBD1. Losses at the gene ends were 6 bases for V and 5 bases for J; bases not matched to a gene: 9. There are 15 residues in the CDR3. The germline V gene has CDR1 DFQATT and CDR2 SNEGSKA (reference sequence). The CDR3 bases are TGCAGTGCCACGCTGGGACAGGGGGCTGGAGATACGCAGTATTTT. It specifies CSATLGQGAGDTQYF.

Ten or more counts support this clonotype. This chain joins TRBV28 and TRBJ1-1; D unclear. Germline CDR1 MDHEN, CDR2 SYDVKM. The length of the CDR3 is 13 residues. Trimming left V 3 bases short and J 0 bases short, with 5 bases between. Here the CDR3 DNA reads TGTGCCAGCAGTTTGAACCTGAACACTGAAGCTTTCTTT. Translation: CASSLNLNTEAFF. The full variable domain, with the rest looked up from reference TRBV28 and TRBJ1-1, is DVKVTQSSRYLVKRTGEKVFLECVQDMDHENMFWYRQDPGLGLRLIYFSYDVKMKEKGDIPEGYSVSREKKERFSLILESASTNQTSMYLCASSLNLNTEAFFGQGTRLTVV.

The chain joins TRBV6-5 to TRBJ1-2; tentative D call: TRBD1 (5 bases). The V gene lost 8 bases and the J gene lost 7 bases, with 26 bases spanning the gap. CDR3 length equals 16 residues. CDR1 and CDR2 (germline): MNHEY, SVGAGI. The CDR3 here is CASGAWEQIPGGGYTF. In DNA, the CDR3 is TGTGCCAGCGGGGCGTGGGAACAGATACCCGGGGGTGGCTACACCTTC.

Worth noting for this clonotype: At one end the junction does not follow the germline gene, possibly because of a read error. The chain is built from TRBV7-7 and TRBJ2-1, with D tentatively TRBD1 or TRBD2 (5 bases each). Germline loops: CDR1 SSHAT, CDR2 FNYEAQ (reference sequence). The CDR3 runs to 15 residues. This CDR3 is CASSLGSGHNNEQFF. The CDR3 DNA is TGTGCTAGCAGCTTAGGTTCGGGGCATAACAATGAGCAGTTCTTC.

This clonotype was counted only a few times. The chain employs TRBV7-9 and TRBJ1-4; no clear D gene. In germline, CDR1 is SEHNR, CDR2 FQNEAQ (reference sequence). V lost 2 bases, J lost 1 base, and 8 bases lay in between. The CDR3 length is 15 residues. CDR3 residues: CASSLNVRTNEKLFF. CDR3 in DNA: TGTGCCAGCAGCTTAAACGTGAGAACTAATGAAAAACTGTTTTTT.

A few counts support this clonotype. The V gene is TRBV9, the J gene TRBJ2-7; 7 positions match TRBD1. Germline-derived CDR1 and CDR2 are SGDLS and YYNGEE. The CDR3 spans 16 residues. V gave up 3 bases and J gave up 2 bases; unmatched junction bases: 11. CDR3 in DNA: TGTGCCAGCAGCGGTAACAGGGGCAAACTAGCCTACGAGCAGTACGTC. Encoded protein: CASSGNRGKLAYEQYV.

This clonotype was seen a handful of times. The chain uses TRBV20-1 and TRBJ2-4, with unresolved D. Trimming left V 0 bases short and J 2 bases short, with 8 bases between. The CDR3 loop spans 14 amino acids. Germline V gene data show CDR1 as DFQATT and CDR2 as SNEGSKA (reference sequence). CDR3 region: CSARDEGTKNIQYF. CDR3 DNA sequence: TGCAGTGCTAGAGATGAAGGAACCAAAAACATTCAGTACTTC.

CDR3 loop: CASRAGTFTYNEQFF. The CDR3 DNA sequence: TGCGCCAGCAGGGCCGGGACCTTCACCTACAATGAGCAGTTCTTC. The chain joins TRBV5-1 to TRBJ2-1; either TRBD1 or TRBD2 may supply D (5 bases each). CDR3 length equals 15 residues. Germline V lookup: CDR1 SGHRS, CDR2 YFSETQ. Trimming took off 5 bases at V and 2 bases at J, with 14 bases between the two ends. Complete variable domain (other parts from reference TRBV5-1 and TRBJ2-1): KAGVTQTPRYLIKTRGQQVTLSCSPISGHRSVSWYQQTPGQGLQFLFEYFSETQRNKGNFPGRFSGRQFSNSRSEMNVSTLELGDSALYLCASRAGTFTYNEQFFGPGTRLTVL.